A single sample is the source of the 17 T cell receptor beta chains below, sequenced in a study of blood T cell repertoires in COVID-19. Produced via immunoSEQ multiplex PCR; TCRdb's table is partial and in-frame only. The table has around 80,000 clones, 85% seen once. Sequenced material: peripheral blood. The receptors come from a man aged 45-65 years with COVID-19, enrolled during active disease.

The CDR3 sequence: CASSSIGRTTYGYTF. The CDR3, as DNA: TGTGCCAGCAGCTCAATCGGCAGGACAACCTATGGCTACACCTTC. The gene calls are TRBV11-2 and TRBJ1-2; D possibly corresponds to TRBD1 (5 bases). V shed 4 bases and J shed 4 bases, with 16 bases lying between them. Germline V lookup: CDR1 SGHAT, CDR2 FQNNGV. This CDR3 region has 15 residues.

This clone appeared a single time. CDR3 loop: CASSNAGAGELFF. In DNA, the CDR3 is TGTGCCAGCTCGAACGCGGGAGCGGGGGAGCTGTTTTTT. This chain joins TRBV6-5 and TRBJ2-2, with 7 positions matching TRBD2. Per germline, CDR1 MNHEY and CDR2 SVGAGI. V lost 8 bases, J lost 8 bases, and 8 bases stayed unmatched. This CDR3 is built from 13 residues.

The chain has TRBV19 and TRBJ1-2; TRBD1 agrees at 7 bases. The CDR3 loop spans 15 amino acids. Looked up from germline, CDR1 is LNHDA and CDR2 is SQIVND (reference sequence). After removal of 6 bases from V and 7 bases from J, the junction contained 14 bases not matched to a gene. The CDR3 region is CASRPRQGLLSGYTF. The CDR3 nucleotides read TGTGCCAGTAGGCCCCGACAGGGTTTACTGTCTGGCTACACCTTC.

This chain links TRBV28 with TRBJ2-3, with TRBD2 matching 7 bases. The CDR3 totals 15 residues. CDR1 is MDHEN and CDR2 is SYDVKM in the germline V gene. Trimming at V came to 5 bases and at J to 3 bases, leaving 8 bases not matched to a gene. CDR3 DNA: TGTGCCAGCAGTACCGCTGCGGGAGCAACAGATACGCAGTATTTT. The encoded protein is CASSTAAGATDTQYF.

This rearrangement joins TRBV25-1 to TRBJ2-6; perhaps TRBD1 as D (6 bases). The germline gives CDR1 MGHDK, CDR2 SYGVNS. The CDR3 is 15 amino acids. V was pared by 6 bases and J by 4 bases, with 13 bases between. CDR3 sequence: CASSPQGSGANVLTF. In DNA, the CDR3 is TGTGCCAGCAGCCCACAGGGATCCGGGGCCAACGTCCTGACTTTC.

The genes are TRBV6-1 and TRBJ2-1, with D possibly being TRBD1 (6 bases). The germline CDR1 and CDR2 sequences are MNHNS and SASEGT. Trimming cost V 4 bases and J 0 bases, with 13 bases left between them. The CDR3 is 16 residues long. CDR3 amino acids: CASSGDTPSSYNEQFF. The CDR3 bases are TGTGCCAGCAGTGGGGACACCCCGAGCTCCTACAATGAGCAGTTCTTC.

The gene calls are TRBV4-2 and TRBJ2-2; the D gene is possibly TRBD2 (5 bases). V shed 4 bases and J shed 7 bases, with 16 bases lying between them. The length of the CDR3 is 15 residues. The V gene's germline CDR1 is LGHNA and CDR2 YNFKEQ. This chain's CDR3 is CASSPSEGAVGELFF. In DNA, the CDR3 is TGTGCCAGCAGCCCAAGCGAGGGTGCGGTCGGGGAGCTGTTTTTT.

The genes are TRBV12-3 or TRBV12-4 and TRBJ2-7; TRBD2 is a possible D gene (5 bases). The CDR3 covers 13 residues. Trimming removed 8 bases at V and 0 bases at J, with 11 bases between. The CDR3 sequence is CASRRTYSYEQYF. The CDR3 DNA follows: TGTGCCAGCCGCCGGACTTACTCCTACGAGCAGTACTTC.

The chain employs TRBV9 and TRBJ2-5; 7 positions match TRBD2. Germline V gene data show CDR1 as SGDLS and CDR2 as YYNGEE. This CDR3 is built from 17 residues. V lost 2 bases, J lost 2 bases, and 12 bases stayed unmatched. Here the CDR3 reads CASSVGPGGWGQETQYF. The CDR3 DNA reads TGTGCCAGCAGCGTGGGCCCCGGGGGGTGGGGACAAGAGACCCAGTACTTC.

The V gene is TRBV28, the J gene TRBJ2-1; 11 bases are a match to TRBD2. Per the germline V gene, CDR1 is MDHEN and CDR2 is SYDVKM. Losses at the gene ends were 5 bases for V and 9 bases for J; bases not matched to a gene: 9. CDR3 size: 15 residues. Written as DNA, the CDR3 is TGTGCCAGCAGTCTTAGCGGGAGGGCCGGGGGTGAGCAGTTCTTC. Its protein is CASSLSGRAGGEQFF. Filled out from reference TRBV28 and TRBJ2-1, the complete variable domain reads DVKVTQSSRYLVKRTGEKVFLECVQDMDHENMFWYRQDPGLGLRLIYFSYDVKMKEKGDIPEGYSVSREKKERFSLILESASTNQTSMYLCASSLSGRAGGEQFFGPGTRLTVL.

As DNA, the CDR3 is TGTGCCAGCAGTTATTGGGCGACAACTAATGAAAAACTGTTTTTT. Its protein is CASSYWATTNEKLFF. V and J are TRBV6-6 and TRBJ1-4; unclear D gene. The CDR3 is 15 residues long. Trimming took off 3 bases at V and 0 bases at J, with 8 bases between the two ends. Germline lookup yields CDR1 MNHNY and CDR2 SVGAGI (reference sequence).

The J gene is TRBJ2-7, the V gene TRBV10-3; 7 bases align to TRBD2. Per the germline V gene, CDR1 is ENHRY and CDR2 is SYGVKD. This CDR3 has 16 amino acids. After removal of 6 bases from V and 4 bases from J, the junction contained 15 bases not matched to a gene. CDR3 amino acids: CAIRGSGGSDDYEQYF. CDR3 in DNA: TGTGCCATCAGGGGTTCGGGCGGGAGTGACGATTACGAGCAGTACTTC.

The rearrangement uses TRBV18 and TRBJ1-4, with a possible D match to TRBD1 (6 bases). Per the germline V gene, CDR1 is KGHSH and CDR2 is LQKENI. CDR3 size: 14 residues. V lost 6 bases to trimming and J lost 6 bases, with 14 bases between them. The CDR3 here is CASSPQGRDEKLFF. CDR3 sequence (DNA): TGTGCCAGCTCGCCCCAGGGGCGGGATGAAAAACTGTTTTTT.

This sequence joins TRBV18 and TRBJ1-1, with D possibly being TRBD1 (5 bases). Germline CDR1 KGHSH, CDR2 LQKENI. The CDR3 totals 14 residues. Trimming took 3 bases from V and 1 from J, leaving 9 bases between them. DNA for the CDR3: TGTGCCAGCTCACCGGGGACTCCGAACACTGAAGCTTTCTTT. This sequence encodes CASSPGTPNTEAFF.

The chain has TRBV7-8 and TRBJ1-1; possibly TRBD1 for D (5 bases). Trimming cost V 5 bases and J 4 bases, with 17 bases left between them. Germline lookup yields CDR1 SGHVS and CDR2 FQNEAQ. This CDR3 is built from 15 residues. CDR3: CASSSRTGLGTEAFF. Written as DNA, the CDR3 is TGTGCCAGCAGCAGTAGAACAGGATTGGGCACTGAAGCTTTCTTT.

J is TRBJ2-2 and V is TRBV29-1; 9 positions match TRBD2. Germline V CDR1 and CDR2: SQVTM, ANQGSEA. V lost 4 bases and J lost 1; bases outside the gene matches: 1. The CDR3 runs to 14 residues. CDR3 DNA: TGCAGCGTTGGACTAGCGGTGAACACCGGGGAGCTGTTTTTT. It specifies CSVGLAVNTGELFF.

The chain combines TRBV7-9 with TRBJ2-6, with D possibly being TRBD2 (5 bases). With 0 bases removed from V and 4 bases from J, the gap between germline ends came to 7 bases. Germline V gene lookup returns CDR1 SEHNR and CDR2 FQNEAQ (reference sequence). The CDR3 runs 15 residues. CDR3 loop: CASSLADWGANVLTF. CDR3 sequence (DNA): TGTGCCAGCAGCTTAGCGGACTGGGGGGCCAACGTCCTGACTTTC.